This entry describes one TCR beta chain. What it recognizes is unknown. Time point of the sample: persistent/refractory GD, antithyroid drugs over 5 years with positive TRAb. PBMC RNA served as the TCR library source. Arm-PCR of CDR3 regions and iRepertoire HTBI primers were used to build TCR beta libraries. TCRdb reprocessed the multiplex PCR reads with MiXCR, giving one entry per CDR3 protein. The sample has over 650,000 distinct CDR3 sequences; 25% to 35% are singletons. CDR1 and CDR2 from the germline V gene are DFQATT and SNEGSKA (reference sequence). The CDR3 is 14 residues long. The V segment lost 3 bases and the J segment 4 bases; nucleotides outside the gene matches: 5. This specimen comes from a study of regulatory T cells in long-lasting Graves disease. Study context: Over-5-year antithyroid drug use with positive TSH receptor antibodies defined persistent Graves' disease in the study.

Broader study findings: Segments TRBV28, TRBJ1-2 and TRBJ2-5 showed preferential usage in persistent disease. The sample size was small, and this may have reduced accuracy.

Sequenced here: peripheral blood mononuclear cells (PBMCs), sampled when the disease was refractory, from a patient treated with antithyroid drugs. The chain uses TRBV20-1 and TRBJ2-7; 11 positions match TRBD2. This TCR was sampled from a female donor with Graves disease. CDR3 sequence reads: CSASFGTSGYEQYF. The CDR3 coding sequence is TGCAGTGCTAGTTTCGGGACTAGCGGTTACGAGCAGTACTTC.